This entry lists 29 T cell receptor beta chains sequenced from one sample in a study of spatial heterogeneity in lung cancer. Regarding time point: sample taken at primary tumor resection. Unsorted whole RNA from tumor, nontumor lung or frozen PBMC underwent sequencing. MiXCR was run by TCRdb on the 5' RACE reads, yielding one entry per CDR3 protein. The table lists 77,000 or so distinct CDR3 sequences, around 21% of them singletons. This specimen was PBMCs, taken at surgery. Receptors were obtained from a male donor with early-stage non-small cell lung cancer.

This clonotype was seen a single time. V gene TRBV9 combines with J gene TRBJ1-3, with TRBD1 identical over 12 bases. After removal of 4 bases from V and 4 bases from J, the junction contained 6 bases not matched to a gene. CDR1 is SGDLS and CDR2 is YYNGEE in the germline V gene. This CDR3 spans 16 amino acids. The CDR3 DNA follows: TGTGCCAGCAGCCCGGGACAGGGGGCTCTGGGAAACACCATATATTTT. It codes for CASSPGQGALGNTIYF. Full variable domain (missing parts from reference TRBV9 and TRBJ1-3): DSGVTQTPKHLITATGQRVTLRCSPRSGDLSVYWYQQSLDQGLQFLIQYYNGEERAKGNILERFSAQQFPDLHSELNLSSLELGDSALYFCASSPGQGALGNTIYFGEGSWLTVV.

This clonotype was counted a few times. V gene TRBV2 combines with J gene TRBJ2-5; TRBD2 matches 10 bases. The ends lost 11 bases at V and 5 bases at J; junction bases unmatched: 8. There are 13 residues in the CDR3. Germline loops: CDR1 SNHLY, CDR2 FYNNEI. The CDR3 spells CAGQRGGLETQYF. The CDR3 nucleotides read TGTGCCGGTCAGCGGGGGGGCCTTGAGACCCAGTACTTC.

The CDR3 here is CASTLRGGFYNEQFF. The CDR3 DNA reads TGTGCCAGCACCCTAAGGGGCGGGTTTTACAATGAGCAGTTCTTC. The chain couples TRBV7-3 to TRBJ2-1; possibly TRBD1 or TRBD2 for D (5 bases each). The CDR3 is 15 residues long. Trimming pared 7 bases from V and 4 bases from J, leaving 17 bases between. CDR1 and CDR2 from the germline V gene are SGHTA and FQGTGA.

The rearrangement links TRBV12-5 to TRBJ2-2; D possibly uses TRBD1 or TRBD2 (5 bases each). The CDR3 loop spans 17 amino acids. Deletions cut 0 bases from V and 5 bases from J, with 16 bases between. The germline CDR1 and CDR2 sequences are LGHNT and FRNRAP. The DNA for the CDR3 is TGTGCTAGTGGTTTGGTACTGAGGGACGGCGGTACCGGGGAGCTGTTTTTT. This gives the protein CASGLVLRDGGTGELFF.

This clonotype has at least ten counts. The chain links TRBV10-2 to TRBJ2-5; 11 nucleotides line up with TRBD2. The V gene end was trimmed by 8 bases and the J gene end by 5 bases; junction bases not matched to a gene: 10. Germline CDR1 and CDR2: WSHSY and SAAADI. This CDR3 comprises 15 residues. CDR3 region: CASRGSGGAEETQYF. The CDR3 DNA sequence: TGCGCCAGCCGAGGTAGCGGGGGGGCCGAGGAGACCCAGTACTTC.

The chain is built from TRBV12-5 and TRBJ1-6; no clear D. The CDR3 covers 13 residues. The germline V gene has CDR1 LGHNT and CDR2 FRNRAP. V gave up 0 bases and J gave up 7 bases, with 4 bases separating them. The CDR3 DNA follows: TGTGCTAGTGGTTTGGTACTGAATTCACCCCTCCACTTT. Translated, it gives CASGLVLNSPLHF. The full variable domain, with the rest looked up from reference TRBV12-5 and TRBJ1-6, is DARVTQTPRHKVTEMGQEVTMRCQPILGHNTVFWYRQTMMQGLELLAYFRNRAPLDDSGMPKDRFSAEMPDATLATLKIQPSEPRDSAVYFCASGLVLNSPLHFGNGTRLTVT.

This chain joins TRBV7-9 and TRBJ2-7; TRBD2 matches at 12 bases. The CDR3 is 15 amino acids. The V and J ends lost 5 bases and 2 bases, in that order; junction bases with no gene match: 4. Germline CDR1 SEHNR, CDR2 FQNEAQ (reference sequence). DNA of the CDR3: TGTGCCAGCAGCCGCCTAGCGGGAGGGCCCTACGAGCAGTACTTC. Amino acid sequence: CASSRLAGGPYEQYF.

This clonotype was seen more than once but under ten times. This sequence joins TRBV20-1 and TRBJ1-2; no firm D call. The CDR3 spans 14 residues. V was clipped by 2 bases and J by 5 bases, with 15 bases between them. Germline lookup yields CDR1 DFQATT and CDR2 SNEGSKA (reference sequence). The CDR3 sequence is CSARLQEDFYGYTF. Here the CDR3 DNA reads TGCAGTGCTAGATTGCAGGAGGATTTTTATGGCTACACCTTC.

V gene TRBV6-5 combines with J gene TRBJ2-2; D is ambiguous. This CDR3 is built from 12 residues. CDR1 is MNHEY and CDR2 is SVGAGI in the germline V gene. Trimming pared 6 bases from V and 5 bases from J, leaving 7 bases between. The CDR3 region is CASSQWTGELFF. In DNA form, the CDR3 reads TGTGCCAGCAGCCAGTGGACCGGGGAGCTGTTTTTT.

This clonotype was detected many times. DNA of the CDR3: TGTGCCAGCAGCTTAGCGGGGGTCCACGAGCAGTACTTC. This sequence encodes CASSLAGVHEQYF. The chain uses TRBV7-9 and TRBJ2-7; either TRBD1 or TRBD2 may fit D (5 bases each). This CDR3 is 13 amino acids long. Germline CDR1 SEHNR, CDR2 FQNEAQ (reference sequence). V was pared by 0 bases and J by 5 bases, with 8 bases between. The full variable domain, completed using reference TRBV7-9 and TRBJ2-7, is DTGVSQNPRHKITKRGQNVTFRCDPISEHNRLYWYRQTLGQGPEFLTYFQNEAQLEKSRLLSDRFSAERPKGSFSTLEIQRTEQGDSAMYLCASSLAGVHEQYFGPGTRLTVT.

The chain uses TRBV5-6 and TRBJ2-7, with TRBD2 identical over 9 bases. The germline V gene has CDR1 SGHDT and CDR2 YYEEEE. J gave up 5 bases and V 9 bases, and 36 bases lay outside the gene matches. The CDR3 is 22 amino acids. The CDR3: CATLLAGVPLPLRPNPHDEQYF. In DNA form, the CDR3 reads TGTGCCACTCTACTAGCGGGTGTCCCATTACCGCTACGGCCCAATCCCCATGACGAGCAGTACTTC.

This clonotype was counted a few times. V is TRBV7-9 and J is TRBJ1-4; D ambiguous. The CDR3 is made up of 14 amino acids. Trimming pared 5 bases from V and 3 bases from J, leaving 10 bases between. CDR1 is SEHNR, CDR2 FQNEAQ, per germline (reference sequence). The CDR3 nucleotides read TGTGCCAGCAGCCCAGCAGTTGCTAATGAAAAACTGTTTTTT. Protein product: CASSPAVANEKLFF.

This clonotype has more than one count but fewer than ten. The CDR3 loop reads CASSQSLGGTEAFF. CDR3 bases: TGCGCCAGCAGCCAATCCTTAGGGGGCACTGAAGCTTTCTTT. The gene calls are TRBV4-3 and TRBJ1-1; D might be TRBD1 (6 bases). Per the germline V gene, CDR1 is LGHNA and CDR2 is YSLEER. The V and J ends lost 2 bases and 4 bases respectively, with 11 bases between them. The CDR3 has 14 residues.

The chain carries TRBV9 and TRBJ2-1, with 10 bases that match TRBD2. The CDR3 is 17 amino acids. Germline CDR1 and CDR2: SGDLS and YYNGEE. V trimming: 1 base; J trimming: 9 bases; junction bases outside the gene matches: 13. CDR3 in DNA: TGTGCCAGCAGCGTAAAGCGGGGGGGCCCGGGAATCACTGAGCAGTTCTTC. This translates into CASSVKRGGPGITEQFF.

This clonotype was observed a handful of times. CDR3: CASSTGTGAFLNSPLHF. The CDR3 bases are TGCGCCAGCAGCACAGGGACAGGGGCTTTCTTAAATTCACCCCTCCACTTT. The V gene is TRBV4-3, the J gene TRBJ1-6; 10 nucleotides align to TRBD1. Germline V lookup: CDR1 LGHNA, CDR2 YSLEER. The CDR3 contains 17 residues. The V segment lost 5 bases and the J segment 7 bases; nucleotides outside the gene matches: 11.

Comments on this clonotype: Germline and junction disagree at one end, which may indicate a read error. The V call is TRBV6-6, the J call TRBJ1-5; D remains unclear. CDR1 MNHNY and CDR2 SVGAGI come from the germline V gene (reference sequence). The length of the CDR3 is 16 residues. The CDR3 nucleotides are TGTGCCAGCAGGTACTCCGGGCCGAATAGCAATCAGCCCCAGCATTTT. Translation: CASRYSGPNSNQPQHF.

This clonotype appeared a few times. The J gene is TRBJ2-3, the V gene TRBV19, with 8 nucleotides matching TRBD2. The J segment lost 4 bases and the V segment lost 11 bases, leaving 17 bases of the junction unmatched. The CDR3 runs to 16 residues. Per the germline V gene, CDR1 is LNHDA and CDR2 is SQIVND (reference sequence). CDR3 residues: CACQQRSGSSPDTQYF. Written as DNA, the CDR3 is TGTGCCTGTCAACAAAGGAGCGGGAGTTCTCCAGATACGCAGTATTTT.

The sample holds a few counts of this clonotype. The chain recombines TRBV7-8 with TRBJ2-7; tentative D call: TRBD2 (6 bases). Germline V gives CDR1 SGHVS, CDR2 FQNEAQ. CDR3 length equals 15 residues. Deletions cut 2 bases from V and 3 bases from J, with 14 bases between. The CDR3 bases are TGTGCCAGCAGCTTAAGGGTGGGGGGTAGCTACGAGCAGTACTTC. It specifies CASSLRVGGSYEQYF. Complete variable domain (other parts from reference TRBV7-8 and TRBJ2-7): GAGVSQSPRYKVAKRGQDVALRCDPISGHVSLFWYQQALGQGPEFLTYFQNEAQLDKSGLPSDRFFAERPEGSVSTLKIQRTQQEDSAVYLCASSLRVGGSYEQYFGPGTRLTVT.

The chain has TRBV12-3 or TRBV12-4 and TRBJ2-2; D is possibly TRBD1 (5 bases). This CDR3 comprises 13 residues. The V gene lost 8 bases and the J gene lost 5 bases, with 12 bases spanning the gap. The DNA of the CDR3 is TGTGCCAGCGAGAATAGGGGTACCGGGGAGCTGTTTTTT. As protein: CASENRGTGELFF.

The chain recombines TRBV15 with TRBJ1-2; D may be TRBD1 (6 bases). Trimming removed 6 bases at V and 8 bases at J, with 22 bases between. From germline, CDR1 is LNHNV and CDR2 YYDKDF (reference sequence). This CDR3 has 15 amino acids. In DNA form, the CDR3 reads TGTGCCACCAGGCTCGACAGGCCGGCCCTATACGGCTACACCTTC. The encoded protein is CATRLDRPALYGYTF. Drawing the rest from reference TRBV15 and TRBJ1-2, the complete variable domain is DAMVIQNPRYQVTQFGKPVTLSCSQTLNHNVMYWYQQKSSQAPKLLFHYYDKDFNNEADTPDNFQSRRPNTSFCFLDIRSPGLGDTAMYLCATRLDRPALYGYTFGSGTRLTVV.

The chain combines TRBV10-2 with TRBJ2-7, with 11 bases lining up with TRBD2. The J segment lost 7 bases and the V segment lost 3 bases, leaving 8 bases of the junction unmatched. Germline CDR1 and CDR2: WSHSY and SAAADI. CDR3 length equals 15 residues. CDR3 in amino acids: CASSELTSGTGEQYF. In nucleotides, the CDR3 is TGCGCCAGCAGTGAATTGACTAGCGGGACGGGGGAGCAGTACTTC.

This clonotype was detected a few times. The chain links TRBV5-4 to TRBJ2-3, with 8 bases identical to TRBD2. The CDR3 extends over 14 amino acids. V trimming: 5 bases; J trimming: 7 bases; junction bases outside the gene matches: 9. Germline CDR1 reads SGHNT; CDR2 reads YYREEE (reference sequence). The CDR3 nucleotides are TGTGCCAGCAGTTTCGGGACTAGAGAGAATACGCAGTATTTT. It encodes CASSFGTRENTQYF.

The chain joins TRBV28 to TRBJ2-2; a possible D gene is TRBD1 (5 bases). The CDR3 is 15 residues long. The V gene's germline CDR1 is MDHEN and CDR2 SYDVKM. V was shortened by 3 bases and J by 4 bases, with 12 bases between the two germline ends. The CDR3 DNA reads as TGTGCCAGCAGTTTCATTCAGGGTGGCACCGGGGAGCTGTTTTTT. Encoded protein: CASSFIQGGTGELFF. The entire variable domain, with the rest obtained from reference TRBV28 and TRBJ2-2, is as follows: DVKVTQSSRYLVKRTGEKVFLECVQDMDHENMFWYRQDPGLGLRLIYFSYDVKMKEKGDIPEGYSVSREKKERFSLILESASTNQTSMYLCASSFIQGGTGELFFGEGSRLTVL.

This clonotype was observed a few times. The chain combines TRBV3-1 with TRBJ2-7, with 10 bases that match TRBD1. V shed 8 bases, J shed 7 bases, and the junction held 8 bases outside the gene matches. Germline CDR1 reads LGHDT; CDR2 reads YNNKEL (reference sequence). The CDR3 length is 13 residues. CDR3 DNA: TGTGCCAGCCTACGACAGGGGGCGGGGGAGCAGTACTTC. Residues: CASLRQGAGEQYF.

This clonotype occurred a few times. CDR3 region: CASSLLAGGLNLYEQYF. The CDR3 nucleotides read TGTGCCAGCAGCTTATTAGCGGGAGGGTTAAATCTCTACGAGCAGTACTTC. The chain combines TRBV7-6 with TRBJ2-7; 11 bases are shared with TRBD2. J lost 3 bases, V lost 2 bases, and 9 bases had no gene match. Per the germline V gene, CDR1 is SGHVS and CDR2 is FNYEAQ. CDR3 length: 17 amino acids.

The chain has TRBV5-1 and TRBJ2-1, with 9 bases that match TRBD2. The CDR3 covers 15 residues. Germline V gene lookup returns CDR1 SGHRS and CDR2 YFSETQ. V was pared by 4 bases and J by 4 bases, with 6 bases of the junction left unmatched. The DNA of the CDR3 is TGCGCCAGCAGCGGTAGCGGGGGCCTTTACAATGAGCAGTTCTTC. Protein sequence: CASSGSGGLYNEQFF.

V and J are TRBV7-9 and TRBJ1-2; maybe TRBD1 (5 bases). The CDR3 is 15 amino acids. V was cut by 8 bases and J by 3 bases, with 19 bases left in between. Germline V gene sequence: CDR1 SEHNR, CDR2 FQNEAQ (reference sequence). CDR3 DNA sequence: TGTGCCAGCGGTTTGTCCCGGGGGAACCACTATGGCTACACCTTC. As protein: CASGLSRGNHYGYTF.

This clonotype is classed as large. CDR3 region: CASIPADTQYF. DNA of the CDR3: TGTGCCAGCATCCCAGCAGATACGCAGTATTTT. The genes are TRBV2 and TRBJ2-3; D not certain. The CDR3 totals 11 residues. V was pared by 7 bases and J by 4 bases, with 6 bases between. Germline V lookup: CDR1 SNHLY, CDR2 FYNNEI. Full variable domain (remainder filled in from reference TRBV2 and TRBJ2-3): EPEVTQTPSHQVTQMGQEVILRCVPISNHLYFYWYRQILGQKVEFLVSFYNNEISEKSEIFDDQFSVERPDGSNFTLKIRSTKLEDSAMYFCASIPADTQYFGPGTRLTVL.

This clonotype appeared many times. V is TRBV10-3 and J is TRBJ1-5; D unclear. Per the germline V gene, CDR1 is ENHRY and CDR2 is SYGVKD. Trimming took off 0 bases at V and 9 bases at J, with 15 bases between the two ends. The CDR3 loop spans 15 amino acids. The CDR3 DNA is TGTGCCATCAGTGAGTCGAGTTTCCAAAAGGGGCCCCAGCATTTT. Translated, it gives CAISESSFQKGPQHF.